The 27 T cell receptor beta chains reported below all come from one sample, sequenced in a study of Graves' ophthalmopathy and Graves' hyperthyroidism. Researchers took RNA transcripts and amplified TCR beta CDR3 regions from them. Second-round multiplex PCR came after first-round RT-PCR with HTBI primers. TCRdb ran MiXCR on the multiplex PCR reads and lists one entry per CDR3 protein. Among around 400,000 distinct CDR3 sequences listed, around 21% were seen once. Sequencing used peripheral blood. The source of these receptors is a woman younger than 30 with stable Graves' hyperthyroidism.

This clonotype was found many times. This rearrangement joins TRBV29-1 to TRBJ2-2, with a tentative D call TRBD2 (5 bases). CDR3 length: 15 residues. Germline V lookup: CDR1 SQVTM, CDR2 ANQGSEA. Trimming removed 0 bases at V and 4 bases at J, with 12 bases between. The CDR3 nucleotides are TGCAGCGTTGAAGATCCGCGGGTGGGCACCGGGGAGCTGTTTTTT. Protein product: CSVEDPRVGTGELFF.

This clonotype was detected many times. The chain recombines TRBV12-3 or TRBV12-4 with TRBJ2-2; the match to TRBD1 covers 10 bases. The CDR3 covers 16 residues. After removal of 3 bases from V and 7 bases from J, the junction contained 8 bases not matched to a gene. Here the CDR3 reads CASSLGQGIPYGELFF. The CDR3 DNA is TGTGCCAGCAGTTTGGGACAGGGGATACCATACGGGGAGCTGTTTTTT.

The sample holds many counts of this clonotype. This sequence joins TRBV10-2 and TRBJ2-7; 7 positions agree with TRBD1. The germline V gene encodes CDR1 WSHSY and CDR2 SAAADI. With V trimmed by 3 bases and J by 0 bases, 5 bases remained unmatched. The CDR3 consists of 15 residues. Here the CDR3 DNA reads TGCGCCAGCAGTGATCACCGACAGGGCTCCTACGAGCAGTACTTC. It encodes CASSDHRQGSYEQYF.

This clonotype came up a few times. Mismatch with germline at one junction end may stem from a read error. The chain recombines TRBV28 with TRBJ2-4, with D perhaps assigned TRBD1 or TRBD2 (6 bases each). Looked up from germline, CDR1 is MDHEN and CDR2 is SYDVKM. CDR3 length: 16 residues. The CDR3 nucleotides are TGTGCCAGCAGTCCCTGGTCGGCCAGGGGCGGGAACATTAAGTACTTC. Protein sequence: CASSPWSARGGNIKYF.

This clonotype was detected many times. The chain joins TRBV5-1 to TRBJ1-1; D ambiguous. With 3 bases removed from V and 2 bases from J, the gap between germline ends came to 17 bases. The CDR3 length is 16 residues. Germline CDR1 reads SGHRS; CDR2 reads YFSETQ. The CDR3 region is CASSSPEGVFNTEAFF. In DNA form, the CDR3 reads TGCGCCAGCAGCTCCCCGGAGGGTGTATTCAACACTGAAGCTTTCTTT.

Ten or more counts support this clonotype. The chain links TRBV15 to TRBJ1-1; TRBD1 might be the D (5 bases). Germline V lookup: CDR1 LNHNV, CDR2 YYDKDF (reference sequence). V shed 2 bases and J shed 10 bases, with 14 bases lying between them. CDR3 length equals 13 residues. The CDR3 protein is CATSRQSQGTAFF. The CDR3 nucleotides read TGTGCCACCAGCAGACAGAGCCAGGGTACAGCTTTCTTT.

This clonotype has at least ten counts. V is TRBV6-5 and J is TRBJ2-2; D remains unclear. CDR1 and CDR2 from the germline V gene are MNHEY and SVGAGI. The CDR3 has 13 amino acids. V lost 6 bases to trimming and J lost 3 bases, with 8 bases between them. CDR3 loop: CASRVTHTGELFF. As DNA, the CDR3 is TGTGCCAGCAGGGTGACCCACACCGGGGAGCTGTTTTTT.

The chain uses TRBV6-1 and TRBJ2-7; maybe TRBD1 (5 bases). V was trimmed by 3 bases and J by 2 bases, leaving 17 bases between them. The CDR3 contains 16 residues. Germline V lookup: CDR1 MNHNS, CDR2 SASEGT. This CDR3 reads CASSEWQGNLPYEQYF. CDR3 in DNA: TGTGCCAGCAGTGAGTGGCAGGGAAATCTCCCCTACGAGCAGTACTTC.

This clonotype was seen repeatedly, ten times or more. The J gene is TRBJ1-5, the V gene TRBV6-1; D uncertain. With 6 bases removed from V and 0 bases from J, the gap between germline ends came to 12 bases. The CDR3 covers 15 residues. Germline lookup yields CDR1 MNHNS and CDR2 SASEGT. CDR3 nucleotide sequence: TGTGCCAGCAGGAATGTAGTGAATAGCAATCAGCCCCAGCATTTT. It specifies CASRNVVNSNQPQHF.

Many counts were recorded for this clonotype. The CDR3 loop reads CASSQGYRKETQYF. Here the CDR3 DNA reads TGTGCCAGCAGCCAAGGGTACCGTAAAGAGACCCAGTACTTC. This sequence joins TRBV3-1 and TRBJ2-5; D gene unclear. Trimming removed 1 base at V and 3 bases at J, with 9 bases between. The CDR3 spans 14 residues. Germline CDR1 LGHDT, CDR2 YNNKEL (reference sequence).

This clonotype was detected many times. A read error may be the cause here, since a much bigger clone is one base away. The genes are TRBV6-1 and TRBJ2-5, with D perhaps matching TRBD2 (5 bases). Germline V CDR1 and CDR2: MNHNS, SASEGT. The CDR3 runs to 13 residues. This chain's CDR3 is CAGSRLAGETQYF. CDR3 in DNA: TGTGCCGGCAGTCGGCTAGCCGGGGAGACCCAGTACTTC.

V is TRBV10-3 and J is TRBJ2-7, with D unclear. CDR1 is ENHRY, CDR2 SYGVKD, per germline. The CDR3 is made up of 11 amino acids. The ends were cut back, 5 bases at V and 4 bases at J, with 6 bases in the middle. The CDR3 here is CAISWGYEQYF. The CDR3 DNA sequence: TGTGCCATCAGTTGGGGTTACGAGCAGTACTTC.

This clonotype was detected ten times or more. The rearrangement uses TRBV11-2 and TRBJ2-2; D ambiguous. Germline V gives CDR1 SGHAT, CDR2 FQNNGV. The V and J ends lost 1 base and 4 bases respectively, with 7 bases between them. The CDR3 contains 14 residues. CDR3 loop: CASSLVRFTGELFF. In DNA form, the CDR3 reads TGTGCCAGCAGCTTAGTCAGGTTCACCGGGGAGCTGTTTTTT.

This clonotype was seen repeatedly, ten times or more. V usage is TRBV7-8 and J usage is TRBJ1-1, with TRBD1 as a possible D gene (5 bases). This CDR3 spans 12 amino acids. The V end was cut by 1 base, the J end by 10 bases, with 10 bases between. Germline loops: CDR1 SGHVS, CDR2 FQNEAQ. This CDR3 is CASSLEGTGAFF. The CDR3 DNA is TGTGCCAGCAGCTTAGAGGGGACGGGAGCTTTCTTT.

About this clonotype itself: This may arise from a read error, as a much more abundant clone is one base away. V usage is TRBV28 and J usage is TRBJ1-5; D not resolved. The CDR3 spans 15 residues. CDR1 and CDR2 from the germline V gene are MDHEN and SYDVKM. The CDR3 region is CASSLIGRSNQPQRF. As DNA, the CDR3 is TGTGCCAGCAGTTTAATAGGTAGGAGCAATCAGCCCCAGCGTTTT.

This clonotype turned up a few times. The chain combines TRBV2 with TRBJ1-5, with 7 positions matching TRBD1. This CDR3 comprises 15 residues. V lost 11 bases and J lost 8; bases outside the gene matches: 18. The germline gives CDR1 SNHLY, CDR2 FYNNEI. As DNA, the CDR3 is TGTGCCTGCCGGGACAGCACGTTCTCTATGGAGCCCCAGCATTTT. Translation: CACRDSTFSMEPQHF.

The chain joins TRBV11-2 to TRBJ2-7; maybe TRBD2 (6 bases). Trimming shortened V by 5 bases and J by 2 bases, and 19 bases separated the two germline ends. The CDR3 sequence is 16 residues long. Germline CDR1 and CDR2: SGHAT and FQNNGV. For the CDR3, the DNA is TGTGCCAGCAGCCCAGAGTTTACCGCGGGGCCCTACGAGCAGTACTTC. Translated: CASSPEFTAGPYEQYF.

This clonotype was counted at least ten times. V gene TRBV9 combines with J gene TRBJ2-2; 7 nucleotides agree with TRBD2. This CDR3 comprises 16 residues. Trimming removed 0 bases from V and 1 base from J; junction bases left unmatched: 3. Per the germline V gene, CDR1 is SGDLS and CDR2 is YYNGEE. The CDR3 region is CASSVAGLGNTGELFF. CDR3 in DNA: TGTGCCAGCAGCGTAGCAGGACTAGGGAACACCGGGGAGCTGTTTTTT.

Ten or more counts support this clonotype. This chain links TRBV2 with TRBJ2-7, with D maybe TRBD2 (6 bases). This CDR3 contains 14 residues. Germline CDR1 reads SNHLY; CDR2 reads FYNNEI. The V and J ends lost 0 bases and 3 bases respectively, with 9 bases between them. The CDR3 DNA sequence: TGTGCCAGCAGTGAAGCGGGGGGAAACTACGAGCAGTACTTC. Translated: CASSEAGGNYEQYF.

This clonotype was recorded many times. The V and J genes are TRBV4-2 and TRBJ1-5, with D tentatively TRBD1 (6 bases). This CDR3 comprises 16 residues. The germline V gene encodes CDR1 LGHNA and CDR2 YNFKEQ. The V gene lost 1 base and the J gene lost 1 base, with 11 bases spanning the gap. CDR3 sequence (DNA): TGTGCCAGCAGCCAAGTCAGGGGATTCAGCAATCAGCCCCAGCATTTT. Encoded protein: CASSQVRGFSNQPQHF.

This clonotype showed up many times. The chain recombines TRBV11-2 with TRBJ2-7; maybe TRBD1 (5 bases). The V end was cut by 5 bases, the J end by 2 bases, with 16 bases between. This CDR3 has 15 residues. Per the germline V gene, CDR1 is SGHAT and CDR2 is FQNNGV. The CDR3 region has the DNA TGTGCCAGCAGCCCGGACCAGGGAATAGCCTACGAGCAGTACTTC. Amino acid sequence: CASSPDQGIAYEQYF.

This clonotype was recorded a few times. V usage is TRBV4-1 and J usage is TRBJ2-7, with a tentative D call TRBD1 (5 bases). The ends were cut back, 3 bases at V and 6 bases at J, with 15 bases in the middle. Germline lookup yields CDR1 MGHRA and CDR2 YSYEKL. The CDR3 runs 14 residues. The CDR3 is CASSQEMQGLEQYF. In DNA form, the CDR3 reads TGCGCCAGCAGCCAGGAAATGCAGGGTCTCGAGCAGTACTTC.

This clonotype was seen ten or more times. J is TRBJ1-2 and V is TRBV28; 7 nucleotides match TRBD1. Germline V gene sequence: CDR1 MDHEN, CDR2 SYDVKM. With 1 base clipped from V and 3 bases from J, the junction kept 5 bases outside the gene matches. This CDR3 contains 15 residues. The CDR3 coding sequence is TGTGCCAGCAGTTTATTAGGGGGCGATCACTATGGCTACACCTTC. Encoded protein: CASSLLGGDHYGYTF.

This clonotype was recorded many times. This rearrangement joins TRBV2 to TRBJ2-2, with 7 positions matching TRBD1. There are 15 residues in the CDR3. CDR1 is SNHLY and CDR2 is FYNNEI in the germline V gene. The V gene end was trimmed by 5 bases and the J gene end by 0 bases; junction bases not matched to a gene: 3. CDR3 coding DNA: TGTGCCAGCAGTACAGGGGCCGCGAACACCGGGGAGCTGTTTTTT. Amino acids: CASSTGAANTGELFF.

J is TRBJ1-5 and V is TRBV11-2; weak D call: TRBD1 (6 bases). CDR3 length: 16 amino acids. Germline V gene data show CDR1 as SGHAT and CDR2 as FQNNGV. The ends were cut back, 5 bases at V and 4 bases at J, with 18 bases in the middle. The CDR3, as DNA: TGTGCCAGCAGCACCCTGTACAGGGACGGTAATCAGCCCCAGCATTTT. It codes for CASSTLYRDGNQPQHF. Supplemented by reference TRBV11-2 and TRBJ1-5, the full variable domain reads EAGVAQSPRYKIIEKRQSVAFWCNPISGHATLYWYQQILGQGPKLLIQFQNNGVVDDSQLPKDRFSAERLKGVDSTLKIQPAKLEDSAVYLCASSTLYRDGNQPQHFGDGTRLSIL.

In this sample, this clonotype turned up many times. V gene TRBV4-3 combines with J gene TRBJ1-5; D is undetermined. This CDR3 contains 15 residues. Trimming removed 0 bases from V and 5 bases from J, with 11 bases in between. Germline CDR1 LGHNA, CDR2 YSLEER. Written as DNA, the CDR3 is TGCGCCAGCAGCCAAGATCTTTCCGTGGATCAGCCCCAGCATTTT. It codes for CASSQDLSVDQPQHF.

This clonotype showed up many times. The V gene is TRBV6-1, the J gene TRBJ1-3, with D unresolved. Trimming left V 2 bases short and J 4 bases short, with 6 bases between. CDR1 is MNHNS and CDR2 is SASEGT in the germline V gene. CDR3 size: 13 residues. The CDR3 coding sequence is TGTGCCAGCAGTGAATTTCACGGAAACACCATATATTTT. Amino acid sequence: CASSEFHGNTIYF.